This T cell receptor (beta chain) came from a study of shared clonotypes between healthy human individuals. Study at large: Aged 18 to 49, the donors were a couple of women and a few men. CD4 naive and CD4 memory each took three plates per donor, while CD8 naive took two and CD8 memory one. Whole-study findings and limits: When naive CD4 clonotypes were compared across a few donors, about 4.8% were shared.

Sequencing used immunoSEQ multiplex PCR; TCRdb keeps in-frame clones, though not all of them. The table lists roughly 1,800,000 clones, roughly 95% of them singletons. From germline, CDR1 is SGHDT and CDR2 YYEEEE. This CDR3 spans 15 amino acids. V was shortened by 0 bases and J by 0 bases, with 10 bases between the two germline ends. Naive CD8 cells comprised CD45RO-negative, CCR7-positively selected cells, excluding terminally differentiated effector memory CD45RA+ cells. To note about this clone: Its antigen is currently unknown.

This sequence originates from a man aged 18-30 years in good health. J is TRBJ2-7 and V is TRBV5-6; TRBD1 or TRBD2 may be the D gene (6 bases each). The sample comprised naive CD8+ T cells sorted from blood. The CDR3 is CASSLAGGSSYEQYF. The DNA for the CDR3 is TGTGCCAGCAGCTTGGCCGGGGGCTCCTCCTACGAGCAGTACTTC.